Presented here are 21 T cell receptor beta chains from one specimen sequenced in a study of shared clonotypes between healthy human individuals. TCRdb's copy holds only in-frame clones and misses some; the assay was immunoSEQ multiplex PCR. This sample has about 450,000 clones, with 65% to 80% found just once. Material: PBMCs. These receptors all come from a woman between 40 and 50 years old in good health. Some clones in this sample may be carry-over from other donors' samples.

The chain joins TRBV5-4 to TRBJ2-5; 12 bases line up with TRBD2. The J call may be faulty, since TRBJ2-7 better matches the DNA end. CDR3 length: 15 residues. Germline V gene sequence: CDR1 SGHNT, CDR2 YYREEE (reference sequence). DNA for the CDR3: TGTGCCAGCAGCCGCGGACTAGCGGGACCCTACGAGCAGTACTTC. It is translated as CASSRGLAGPYEQYF.

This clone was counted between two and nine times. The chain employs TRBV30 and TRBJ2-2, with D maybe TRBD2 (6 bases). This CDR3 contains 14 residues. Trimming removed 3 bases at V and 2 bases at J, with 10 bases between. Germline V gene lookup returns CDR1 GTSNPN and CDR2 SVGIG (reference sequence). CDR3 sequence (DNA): TGTGCCTGGAGCCGGGACTTCAACACCGGGGAGCTGTTTTTT. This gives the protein CAWSRDFNTGELFF. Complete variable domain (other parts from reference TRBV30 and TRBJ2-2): SQTIHQWPATLVQPVGSPLSLECTVEGTSNPNLYWYRQAAGRGLQLLFYSVGIGQISSEVPQNLSASRPQDRQFILSSKKLLLSDSGFYLCAWSRDFNTGELFFGEGSRLTVL.

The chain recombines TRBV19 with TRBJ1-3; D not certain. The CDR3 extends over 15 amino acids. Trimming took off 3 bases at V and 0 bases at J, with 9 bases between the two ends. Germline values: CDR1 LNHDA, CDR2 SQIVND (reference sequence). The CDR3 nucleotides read TGTGCCAGTAGTATCGGGCAGACCTCTGGAAACACCATATATTTT. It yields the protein CASSIGQTSGNTIYF.

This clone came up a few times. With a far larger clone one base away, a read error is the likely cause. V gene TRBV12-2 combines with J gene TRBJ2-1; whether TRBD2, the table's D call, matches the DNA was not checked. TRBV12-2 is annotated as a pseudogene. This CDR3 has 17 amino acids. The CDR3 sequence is CASRLGALAGGGDEQFF. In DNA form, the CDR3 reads TGTGCAAGTCGCTTAGGGGCCCTAGCGGGAGGGGGCGATGAGCAGTTCTTC.

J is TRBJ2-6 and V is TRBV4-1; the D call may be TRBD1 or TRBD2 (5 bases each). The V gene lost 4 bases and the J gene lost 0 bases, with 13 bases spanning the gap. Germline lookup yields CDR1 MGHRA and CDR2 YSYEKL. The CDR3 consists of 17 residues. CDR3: CASSPGTGNSGANVLTF. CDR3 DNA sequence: TGCGCCAGCAGCCCTGGGACGGGGAACTCTGGGGCCAACGTCCTGACTTTC.

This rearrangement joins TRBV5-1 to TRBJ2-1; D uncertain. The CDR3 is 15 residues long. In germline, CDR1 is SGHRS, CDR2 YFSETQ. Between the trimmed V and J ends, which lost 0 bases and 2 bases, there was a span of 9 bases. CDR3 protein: CASSLDGVAYNEQFF. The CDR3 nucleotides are TGCGCCAGCAGCTTGGATGGTGTCGCCTACAATGAGCAGTTCTTC.

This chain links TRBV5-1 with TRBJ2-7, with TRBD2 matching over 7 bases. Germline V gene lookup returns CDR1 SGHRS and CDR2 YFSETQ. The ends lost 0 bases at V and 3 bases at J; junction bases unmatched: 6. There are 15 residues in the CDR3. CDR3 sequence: CASSLDGTTYYEQYF. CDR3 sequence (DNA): TGCGCCAGCAGCTTGGATGGGACTACCTACTACGAGCAGTACTTC. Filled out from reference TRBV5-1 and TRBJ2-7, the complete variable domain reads KAGVTQTPRYLIKTRGQQVTLSCSPISGHRSVSWYQQTPGQGLQFLFEYFSETQRNKGNFPGRFSGRQFSNSRSEMNVSTLELGDSALYLCASSLDGTTYYEQYFGPGTRLTVT.

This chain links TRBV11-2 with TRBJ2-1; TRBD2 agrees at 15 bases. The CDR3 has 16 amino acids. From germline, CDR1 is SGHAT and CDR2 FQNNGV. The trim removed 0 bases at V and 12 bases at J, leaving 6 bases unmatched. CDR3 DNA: TGTGCCAGCAGCTTAGATCCGGGACTAGCGGGAGGAGGGCAGTTCTTC. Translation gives CASSLDPGLAGGGQFF. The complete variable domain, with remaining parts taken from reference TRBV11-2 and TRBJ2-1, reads EAGVAQSPRYKIIEKRQSVAFWCNPISGHATLYWYQQILGQGPKLLIQFQNNGVVDDSQLPKDRFSAERLKGVDSTLKIQPAKLEDSAVYLCASSLDPGLAGGGQFFGPGTRLTVL.

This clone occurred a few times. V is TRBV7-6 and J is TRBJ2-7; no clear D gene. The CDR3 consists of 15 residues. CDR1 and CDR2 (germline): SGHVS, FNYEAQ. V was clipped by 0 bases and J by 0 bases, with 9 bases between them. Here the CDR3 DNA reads TGTGCCAGCAGCTTAGCGGTCCAGAGCTCCTACGAGCAGTACTTC. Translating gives CASSLAVQSSYEQYF. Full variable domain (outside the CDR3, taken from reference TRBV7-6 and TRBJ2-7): GAGVSQSPRYKVTKRGQDVALRCDPISGHVSLYWYRQALGQGPEFLTYFNYEAQQDKSGLPNDRFSAERPEGSISTLTIQRTEQRDSAMYRCASSLAVQSSYEQYFGPGTRLTVT.

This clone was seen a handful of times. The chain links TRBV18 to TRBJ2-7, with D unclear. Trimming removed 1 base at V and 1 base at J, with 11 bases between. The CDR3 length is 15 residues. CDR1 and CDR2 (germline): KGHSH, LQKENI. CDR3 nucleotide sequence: TGTGCCAGCTCACCACTGGGGATTCGATCCTACGAGCAGTACTTC. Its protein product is CASSPLGIRSYEQYF.

CDR3 amino acids: CAWSRGTAGANEKLFF. DNA of the CDR3: TGTGCCTGGAGTAGGGGGACAGCCGGAGCGAATGAAAAACTGTTTTTT. This chain joins TRBV30 and TRBJ1-4; 7 nucleotides agree with TRBD1. J gave up 5 bases and V 2 bases, and 11 bases lay outside the gene matches. CDR1 and CDR2 (germline): GTSNPN, SVGIG (reference sequence). The CDR3 sequence is 16 residues long.

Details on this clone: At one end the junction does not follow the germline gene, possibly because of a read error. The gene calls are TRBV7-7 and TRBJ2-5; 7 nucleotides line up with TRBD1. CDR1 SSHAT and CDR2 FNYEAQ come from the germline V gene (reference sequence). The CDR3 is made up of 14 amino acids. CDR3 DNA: TGTGCTAGCAGCCCAGGGACAGACCAAGAGACCCAGTACTTC. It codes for CASSPGTDQETQYF.

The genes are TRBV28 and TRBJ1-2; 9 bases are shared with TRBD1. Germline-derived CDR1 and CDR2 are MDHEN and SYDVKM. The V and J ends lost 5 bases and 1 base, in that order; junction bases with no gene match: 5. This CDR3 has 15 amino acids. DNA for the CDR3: TGTGCCAGCAGTACAGGGGGCCGGGTTAACTATGGCTACACCTTC. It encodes CASSTGGRVNYGYTF.

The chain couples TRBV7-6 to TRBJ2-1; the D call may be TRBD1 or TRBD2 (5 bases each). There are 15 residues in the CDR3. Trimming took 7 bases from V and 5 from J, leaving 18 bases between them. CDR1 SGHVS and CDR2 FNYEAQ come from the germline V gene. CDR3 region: CASTLSGDAHNEQFF. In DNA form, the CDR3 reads TGTGCCAGCACCCTATCCGGGGACGCCCACAATGAGCAGTTCTTC.

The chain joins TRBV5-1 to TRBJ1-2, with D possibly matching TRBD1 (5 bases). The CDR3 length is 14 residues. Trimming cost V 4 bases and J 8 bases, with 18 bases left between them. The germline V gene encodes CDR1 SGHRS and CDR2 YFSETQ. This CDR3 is CASSPTGPPGGYTF. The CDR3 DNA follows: TGCGCCAGCAGCCCCACGGGACCGCCAGGAGGCTACACCTTC.

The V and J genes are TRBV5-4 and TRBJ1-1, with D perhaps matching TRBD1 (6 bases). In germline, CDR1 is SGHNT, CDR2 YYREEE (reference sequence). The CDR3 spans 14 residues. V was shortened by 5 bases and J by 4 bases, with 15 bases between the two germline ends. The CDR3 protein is CASRQQGGSTEAFF. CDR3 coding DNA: TGTGCCAGCAGACAACAGGGCGGGAGCACTGAAGCTTTCTTT. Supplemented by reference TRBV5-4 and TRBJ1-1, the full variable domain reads ETGVTQSPTHLIKTRGQQVTLRCSSQSGHNTVSWYQQALGQGPQFIFQYYREEENGRGNFPPRFSGLQFPNYSSELNVNALELDDSALYLCASRQQGGSTEAFFGQGTRLTVV.

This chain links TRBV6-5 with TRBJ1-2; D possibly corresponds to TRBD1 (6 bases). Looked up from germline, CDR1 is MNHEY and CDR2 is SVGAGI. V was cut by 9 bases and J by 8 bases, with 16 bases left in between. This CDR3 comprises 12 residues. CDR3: CASINRAGGYTF. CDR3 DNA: TGTGCCAGTATCAACAGGGCTGGGGGCTACACCTTC.

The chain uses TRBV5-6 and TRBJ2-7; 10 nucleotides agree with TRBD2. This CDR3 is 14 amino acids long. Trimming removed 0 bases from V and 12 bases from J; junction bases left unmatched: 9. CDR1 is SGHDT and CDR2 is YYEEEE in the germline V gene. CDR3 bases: TGTGCCAGCAGCTTGGGCCTAGCGGGAGAAAGCTCGTACTTC. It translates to CASSLGLAGESSYF.

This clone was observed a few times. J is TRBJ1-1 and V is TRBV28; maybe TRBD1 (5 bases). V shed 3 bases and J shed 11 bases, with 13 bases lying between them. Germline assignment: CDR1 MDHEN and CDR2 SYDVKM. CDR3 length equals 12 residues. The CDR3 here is CASSFLQGVAFF. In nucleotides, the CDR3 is TGTGCCAGCAGTTTCTTGCAGGGAGTTGCTTTCTTT.

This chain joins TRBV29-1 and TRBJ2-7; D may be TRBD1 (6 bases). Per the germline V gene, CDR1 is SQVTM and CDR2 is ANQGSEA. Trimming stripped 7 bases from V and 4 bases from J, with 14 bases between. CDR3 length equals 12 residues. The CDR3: CSDRDTSYEQYF. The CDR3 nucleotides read TGCAGCGACCGGGACACCAGTTACGAGCAGTACTTC.

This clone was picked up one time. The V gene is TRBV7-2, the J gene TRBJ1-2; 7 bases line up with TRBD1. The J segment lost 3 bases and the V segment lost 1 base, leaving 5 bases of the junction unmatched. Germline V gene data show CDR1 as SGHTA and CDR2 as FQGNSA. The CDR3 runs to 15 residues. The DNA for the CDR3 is TGTGCCAGCAGCTTAGTACCGGGACAGTACTATGGCTACACCTTC. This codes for CASSLVPGQYYGYTF. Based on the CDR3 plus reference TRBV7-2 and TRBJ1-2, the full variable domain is GAGVSQSPSNKVTEKGKDVELRCDPISGHTALYWYRQSLGQGLEFLIYFQGNSAPDKSGLPSDRFSAERTGGSVSTLTIQRTQQEDSAVYLCASSLVPGQYYGYTFGSGTRLTVV.